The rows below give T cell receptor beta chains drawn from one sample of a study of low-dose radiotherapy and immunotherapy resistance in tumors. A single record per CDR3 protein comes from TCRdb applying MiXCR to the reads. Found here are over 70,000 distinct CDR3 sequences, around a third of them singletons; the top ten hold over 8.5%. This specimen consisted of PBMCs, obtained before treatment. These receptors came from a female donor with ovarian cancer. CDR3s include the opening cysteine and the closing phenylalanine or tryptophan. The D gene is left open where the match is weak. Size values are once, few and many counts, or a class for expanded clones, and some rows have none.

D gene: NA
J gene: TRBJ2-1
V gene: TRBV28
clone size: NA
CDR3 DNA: TGTGCCAGCAGCCCGGAGGTGACGGATGAGCAGTTCTTC
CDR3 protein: CASSPEVTDEQFF

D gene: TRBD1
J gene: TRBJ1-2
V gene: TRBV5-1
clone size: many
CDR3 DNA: TGCGCCAGCAGCTCCCAGGGGGCGAGTGCCTATGGCTACACCTTC
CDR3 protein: CASSSQGASAYGYTF

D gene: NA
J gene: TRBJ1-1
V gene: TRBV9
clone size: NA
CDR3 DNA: TGTGCCAGCAGCGAAGCGTCGGGGGACACTGAAGCTTTCTTT
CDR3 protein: CASSEASGDTEAFF

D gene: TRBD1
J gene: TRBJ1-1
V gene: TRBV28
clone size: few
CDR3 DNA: TGTGCCAGCAAGGGGGCACAGCAGTACACTGAAGCTTTCTTT
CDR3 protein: CASKGAQQYTEAFF

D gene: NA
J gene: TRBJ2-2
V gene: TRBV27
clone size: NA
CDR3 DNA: TGTGCCAGCAGTACGGACTACCAAGTACCTTCGAACACCGGGGAGCTGTTTTTT
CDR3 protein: CASSTDYQVPSNTGELFF

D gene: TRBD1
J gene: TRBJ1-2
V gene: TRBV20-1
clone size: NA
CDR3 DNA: TGCAGTGCCCCGATCGGGACAGGGGGCAACTATGGCTACACCTTC
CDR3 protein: CSAPIGTGGNYGYTF

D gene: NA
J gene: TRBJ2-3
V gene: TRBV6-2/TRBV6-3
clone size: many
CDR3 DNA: TGTGCCAGCAGTGAAACCACAGATACGCAGTATTTT
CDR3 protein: CASSETTDTQYF

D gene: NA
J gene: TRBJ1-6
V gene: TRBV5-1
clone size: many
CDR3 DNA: TGCGCCAGCAGCCTGAATGTGGCGGGTTCCCCCCTCCACTTT
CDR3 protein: CASSLNVAGSPLHF

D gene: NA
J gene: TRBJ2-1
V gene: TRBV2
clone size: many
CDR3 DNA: TGTGCCAGCAGTGCAGTAACTAGCTTCTGGTTCTTC
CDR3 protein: CASSAVTSFWFF

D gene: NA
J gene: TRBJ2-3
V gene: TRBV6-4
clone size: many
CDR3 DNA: TGTGCCAGCAGTGACCGGCACACAGATACGCAGTATTTT
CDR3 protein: CASSDRHTDTQYF

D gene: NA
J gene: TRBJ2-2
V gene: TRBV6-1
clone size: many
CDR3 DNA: TGTGCCAGCAGTTACTCGACGGTCGGCGGGTACCGGACCGGGGAGCTGTTTTTT
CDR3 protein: CASSYSTVGGYRTGELFF

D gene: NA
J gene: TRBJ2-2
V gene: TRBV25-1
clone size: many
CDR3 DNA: TGTGCCAGCAGCGAAGTGGGGGCCGGGGAGCTGTTTTTT
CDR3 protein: CASSEVGAGELFF

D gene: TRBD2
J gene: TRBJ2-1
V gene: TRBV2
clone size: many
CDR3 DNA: TGTGCCAGCAGCCCAGCTAGCGGGGGGGCTAAGGTTGAGCAGTTCTTC
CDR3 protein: CASSPASGGAKVEQFF

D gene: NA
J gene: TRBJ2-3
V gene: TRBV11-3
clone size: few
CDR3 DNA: TGTGCCAGCAGCGCACCGGTTCAGCTCACAGATACGCAGTATTTT
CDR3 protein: CASSAPVQLTDTQYF

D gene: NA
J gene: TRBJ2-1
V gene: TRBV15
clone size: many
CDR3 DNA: TGTGCCACCAGCGGCCACTTCAGGGAGCAGTTCTTC
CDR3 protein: CATSGHFREQFF

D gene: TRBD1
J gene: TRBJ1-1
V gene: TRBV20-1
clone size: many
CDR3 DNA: TGCAGTGCTAGCGCAGGGGGCCCTGACTTGATGAACACTGAAGCTTTCTTT
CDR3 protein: CSASAGGPDLMNTEAFF

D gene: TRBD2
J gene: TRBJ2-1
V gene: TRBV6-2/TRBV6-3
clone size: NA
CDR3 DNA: TGTGCCAGCAGGGAGCGGGATTTAGCCTACAATGAGCAGTTCTTC
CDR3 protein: CASRERDLAYNEQFF

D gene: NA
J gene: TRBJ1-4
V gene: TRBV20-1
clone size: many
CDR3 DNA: TGCAGTGCTAGCGGGTCGGGGGGTGCAACTAATGAAAAACTGTTTTTT
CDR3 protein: CSASGSGGATNEKLFF

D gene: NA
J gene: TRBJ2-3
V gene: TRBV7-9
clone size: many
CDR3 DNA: TGTGCCAGCAGCATGCCTTATCTTGGAGATACGCAGTATTTT
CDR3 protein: CASSMPYLGDTQYF

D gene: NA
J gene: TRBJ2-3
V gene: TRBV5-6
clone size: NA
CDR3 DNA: TGTGCCAGCAGCTTTTATAGCGCAAGCACAGATACGCAGTATTTT
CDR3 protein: CASSFYSASTDTQYF

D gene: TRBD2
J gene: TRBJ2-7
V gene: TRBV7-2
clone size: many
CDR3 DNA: TGTGCCAGCAGCTACCTACCTGGGACTAGCGGGAGCTCCTACGAGCAGTACTTC
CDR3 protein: CASSYLPGTSGSSYEQYF

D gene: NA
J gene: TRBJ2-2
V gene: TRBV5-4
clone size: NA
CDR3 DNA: TGTGCCAGCAGCTCGGGGCACTACACCGGGGAGCTGTTTTTT
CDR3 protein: CASSSGHYTGELFF

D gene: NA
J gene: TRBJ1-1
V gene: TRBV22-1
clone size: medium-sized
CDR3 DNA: TGTGCCAGCACCGGGGTTTACGTTGAAGCTTTCTTT
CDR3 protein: CASTGVYVEAFF

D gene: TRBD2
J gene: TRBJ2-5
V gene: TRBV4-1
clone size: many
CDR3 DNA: TGCGCCAGCAGCCCCCTGGCTAGCGGGCAAGAGACCCAGTACTTC
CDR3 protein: CASSPLASGQETQYF

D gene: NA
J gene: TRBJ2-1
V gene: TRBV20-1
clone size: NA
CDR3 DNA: TGCAGTGCTAGACCTCGAAACGCGGGCTCCTACAATGAGCAGTTCTTC
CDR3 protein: CSARPRNAGSYNEQFF

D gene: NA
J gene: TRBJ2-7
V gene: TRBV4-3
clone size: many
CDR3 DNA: TGCGCCAGCAGCCAAGCTACAGGAAATTACGAGCAGTACTTC
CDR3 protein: CASSQATGNYEQYF

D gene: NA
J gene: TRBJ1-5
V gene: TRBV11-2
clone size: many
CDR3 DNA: TGTGCCAGCAGCTTAGCCGGGGGGCCCAATCAGCCCCAGCATTTT
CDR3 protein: CASSLAGGPNQPQHF

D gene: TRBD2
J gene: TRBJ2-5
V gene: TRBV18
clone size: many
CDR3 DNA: TGTGCCAGCTCACCACGCCAGGCGTGGACTAGCGGGACCCAGTACTTC
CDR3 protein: CASSPRQAWTSGTQYF

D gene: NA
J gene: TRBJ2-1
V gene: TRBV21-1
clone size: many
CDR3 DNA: TGTGCCAGCAGCAAACCTCTGACTAGCGGGAGGGGGGGGGATGAGCAGTTCTTC
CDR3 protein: CASSKPLTSGRGGDEQFF

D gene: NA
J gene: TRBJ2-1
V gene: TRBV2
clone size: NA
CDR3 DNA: TGTGCCAGCAGTGCCCTGTTTGGGGTAGCGGAACGAGGGCATGAGCAGTTCTTC
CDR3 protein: CASSALFGVAERGHEQFF

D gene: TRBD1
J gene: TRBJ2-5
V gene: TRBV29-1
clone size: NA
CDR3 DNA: TGCAGCTCCGGGACAGGGACGGTGGAGACCCAGTACTTC
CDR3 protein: CSSGTGTVETQYF

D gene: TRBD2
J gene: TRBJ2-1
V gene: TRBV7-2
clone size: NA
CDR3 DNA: TGTGCCAGCAGCGACCGAGGGAGGGGATCGAGCTATGAGCAGTTCTTC
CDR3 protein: CASSDRGRGSSYEQFF

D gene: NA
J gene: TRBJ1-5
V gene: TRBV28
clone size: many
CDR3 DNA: TGTGCCAGCAGTTTATGGGGGGCGCGTAATCAGCCCCAGCATTTT
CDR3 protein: CASSLWGARNQPQHF

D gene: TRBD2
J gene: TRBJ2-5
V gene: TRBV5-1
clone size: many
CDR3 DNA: TGCGCCAGCAGCTCACTAGCGGGGGTGGAGACCCAGTACTTC
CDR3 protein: CASSSLAGVETQYF

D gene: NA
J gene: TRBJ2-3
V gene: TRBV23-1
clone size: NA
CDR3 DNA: TGCGCCAGCAGCCCCGGCGGAGGTGCGGGAGATACGCAGTATTTT
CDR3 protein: CASSPGGGAGDTQYF

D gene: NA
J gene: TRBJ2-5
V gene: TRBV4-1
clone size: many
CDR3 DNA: TGCGCCAGCAGCCAAGATTGGGTGGTAGAGACCCAGTACTTC
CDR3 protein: CASSQDWVVETQYF

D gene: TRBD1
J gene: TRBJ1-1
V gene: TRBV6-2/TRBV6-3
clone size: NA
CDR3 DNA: TGTGCCACCGAGAGCAGGGGGCGAAGCACTGAAGCTTTCTTT
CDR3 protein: CATESRGRSTEAFF

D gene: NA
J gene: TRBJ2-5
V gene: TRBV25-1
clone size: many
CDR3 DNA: TGTGCCAGCAGTGTGCCGTCCGGGACGGTGGATCGGGAGACCCAGTACTTC
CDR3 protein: CASSVPSGTVDRETQYF

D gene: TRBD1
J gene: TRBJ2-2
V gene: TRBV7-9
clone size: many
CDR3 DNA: TGTGCCACCGACAGGGCGAACACCGGGGAGCTGTTTTTT
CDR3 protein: CATDRANTGELFF